This T cell receptor beta chain appears in the sequencing data of a study of blood T cell repertoires in COVID-19. Whole-study context: Samples representing acute and convalescent COVID-19 were sourced from the United States, Italy and Spain. T cells, B-cell-depleted T cells, or PBMCs provided the cDNA or gDNA that served as material.

Study processing details: Researchers report that nucleated cell counts were estimated from reference gene primer amplification. Measured with immunoSEQ multiplex PCR; TCRdb has only the in-frame clones, and not every one. V and J calls and clone size are copied from that table; D and trimming were computed from the DNA. This table holds some 340,000 clones, roughly 85% found once. J gave up 6 bases and V 1 base, and 2 bases lay outside the gene matches. Germline values: CDR1 SGHAT, CDR2 FQNNGV. The CDR3 contains 14 residues. The clonotype comes from a woman aged 18-35 years with acute or convalescent COVID-19. The V gene is TRBV11-2, the J gene TRBJ2-2, with 7 bases aligning to TRBD1. Sequencing was performed on peripheral blood. The CDR3 is CASSLGTGSGELFF. The CDR3 DNA is TGTGCCAGCAGCTTAGGGACAGGATCCGGGGAGCTGTTTTTT.